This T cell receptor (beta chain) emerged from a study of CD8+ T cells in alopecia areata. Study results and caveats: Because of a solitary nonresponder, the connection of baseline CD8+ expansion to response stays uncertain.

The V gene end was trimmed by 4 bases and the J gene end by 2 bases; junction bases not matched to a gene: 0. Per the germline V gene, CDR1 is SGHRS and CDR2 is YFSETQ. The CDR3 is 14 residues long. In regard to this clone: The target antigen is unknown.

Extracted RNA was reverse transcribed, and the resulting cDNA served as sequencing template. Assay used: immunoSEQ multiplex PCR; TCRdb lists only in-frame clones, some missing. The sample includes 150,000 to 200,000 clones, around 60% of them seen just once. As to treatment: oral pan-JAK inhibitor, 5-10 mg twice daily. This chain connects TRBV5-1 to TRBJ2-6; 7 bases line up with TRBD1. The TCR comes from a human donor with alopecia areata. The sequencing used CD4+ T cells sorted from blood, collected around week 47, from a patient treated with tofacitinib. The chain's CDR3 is CASSQGAGANVLTF. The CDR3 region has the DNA TGCGCCAGCAGCCAGGGGGCTGGGGCCAACGTCCTGACTTTC.